These 9 T cell receptor beta chains were sequenced from one sample in a study of T cell repertoires in cytomegalovirus infection. MiXCR, applied by TCRdb to the reads, yields one record per CDR3 protein. The table lists 500,000 or so distinct CDR3 sequences, 15% to 20% of them singletons. The sample was CD8+ T cells from PBMCs. These TCRs come from a human donor in good health (CMV status not recorded). Some clones in this sample may be carry-over from other donors' samples.

This clonotype appeared many times. The rearrangement joins TRBV11-2 to TRBJ1-4, with TRBD1 matching over 7 bases. V dropped 1 base and J dropped 0; count of bases not matched to a gene: 23. Germline V gene sequence: CDR1 SGHAT, CDR2 FQNNGV. The CDR3 sequence is 23 residues long. CDR3 loop: CASSLVYTKTRDRRVATNEKLFF. The CDR3 nucleotides are TGTGCCAGCAGCTTAGTTTATACTAAGACTAGGGACAGAAGAGTTGCAACTAATGAAAAACTGTTTTTT. Full variable domain (missing parts from reference TRBV11-2 and TRBJ1-4): EAGVAQSPRYKIIEKRQSVAFWCNPISGHATLYWYQQILGQGPKLLIQFQNNGVVDDSQLPKDRFSAERLKGVDSTLKIQPAKLEDSAVYLCASSLVYTKTRDRRVATNEKLFFGSGTQLSVL.

The chain uses TRBV6-5 and TRBJ2-7, with TRBD1 identical over 7 bases. Trimming at V came to 2 bases and at J to 2 bases, leaving 9 bases not matched to a gene. This CDR3 contains 16 residues. Germline CDR1 MNHEY, CDR2 SVGAGI. The DNA of the CDR3 is TGTGCCAGCAGTTACAACTCTGACAGGGTTACCTACGAGCAGTACTTC. Protein: CASSYNSDRVTYEQYF.

The genes are TRBV19 and TRBJ1-1; the D gene is possibly TRBD1 (6 bases). Trimming took 2 bases from V and 4 from J, leaving 17 bases between them. The germline V gene encodes CDR1 LNHDA and CDR2 SQIVND (reference sequence). The CDR3 contains 16 residues. The CDR3 is CASSIWGTLLSTEAFF. The CDR3 nucleotides read TGTGCCAGTAGTATATGGGGGACATTGTTGAGCACTGAAGCTTTCTTT.

This clonotype was recorded a few times. V is TRBV29-1 and J is TRBJ2-7, with 7 nucleotides matching TRBD1. Germline V CDR1 and CDR2: SQVTM, ANQGSEA. The CDR3 has 14 amino acids. J gave up 0 bases and V 6 bases, and 8 bases lay outside the gene matches. The CDR3 coding sequence is TGCAGCGTCGTCGGACAGGAGATCTCCTACGAGCAGTACTTC. Translating it yields CSVVGQEISYEQYF.

This clonotype appeared a few times. The chain recombines TRBV7-9 with TRBJ2-7; 7 bases agree with TRBD1. Trimming at V came to 6 bases and at J to 2 bases, leaving 7 bases not matched to a gene. The CDR3 extends over 14 amino acids. Germline V gene lookup returns CDR1 SEHNR and CDR2 FQNEAQ (reference sequence). Here the CDR3 reads CASSSGQVTYEQYF. CDR3 DNA sequence: TGTGCCAGCAGTTCCGGACAGGTTACCTACGAGCAGTACTTC. Using reference TRBV7-9 and TRBJ2-7 for the parts outside the CDR3, the full variable domain is DTGVSQNPRHKITKRGQNVTFRCDPISEHNRLYWYRQTLGQGPEFLTYFQNEAQLEKSRLLSDRFSAERPKGSFSTLEIQRTEQGDSAMYLCASSSGQVTYEQYFGPGTRLTVT.

The chain couples TRBV5-6 to TRBJ2-5, with 8 bases aligning to TRBD1. Per the germline V gene, CDR1 is SGHDT and CDR2 is YYEEEE. There are 14 residues in the CDR3. Trimming took 3 bases from V and 2 from J; bases not matched to a gene: 3. Here the CDR3 reads CASSWGTGQETQYF. The CDR3 DNA sequence: TGTGCCAGCAGCTGGGGGACAGGTCAAGAGACCCAGTACTTC.

This clonotype appeared a few times. The chain is built from TRBV6-6 and TRBJ2-5, with D possibly matching TRBD2 (6 bases). Trimming removed 6 bases at V and 2 bases at J, with 13 bases between. Germline V gives CDR1 MNHNY, CDR2 SVGAGI (reference sequence). The CDR3 length is 14 residues. The CDR3 nucleotides are TGTGCCAGCAGGAAATTAGCGGCGCAAGAGACCCAGTACTTC. It codes for CASRKLAAQETQYF.

This clonotype was seen just once. This CDR3 is missing its conserved last phenylalanine or tryptophan, likely due to a read error. This chain uses TRBV7-9 with TRBJ2-1; possibly TRBD2 for D (5 bases). Germline lookup yields CDR1 SEHNR and CDR2 FQNEAQ (reference sequence). Trimming left V 5 bases short and J 4 bases short, with 21 bases between. The CDR3 totals 17 residues. For the CDR3, the DNA is TGTGCCAGCAGCCAGAGGGCGACCGCGTCTTTGTACAATGAGCAGTTCTTA. Amino acids: CASSQRATASLYNEQFL.

The chain is built from TRBV15 and TRBJ2-1; D is perhaps TRBD1 (6 bases). Per the germline V gene, CDR1 is LNHNV and CDR2 is YYDKDF (reference sequence). V was trimmed by 8 bases and J by 8 bases, leaving 22 bases between them. The CDR3 consists of 15 residues. CDR3 in DNA: TGTGCCACCGCCTCCCTGCAGCAGGGGCGGCATGAGCAGTTCTTC. Translation gives CATASLQQGRHEQFF.